These 4 T cell receptor beta chains came from one sample sequenced in a study of cytomegalovirus exposure and HLA in healthy donors. The PCR used 60 Vbeta and 13 Jbeta primers. Sequenced by immunoSEQ multiplex PCR; TCRdb stores in-frame clones only, minus some. The sample has 150,000 to 200,000 clones, 80% to 85% seen once. The sequencing input was PBMCs. The receptor set was obtained from a woman in her thirties or forties in good health and CMV-seronegative.

The chain uses TRBV11-3 and TRBJ2-1, with a tentative D call TRBD1 (5 bases). Germline CDR1 SGHNT, CDR2 YENEEA. CDR3 size: 15 residues. Trimming shortened V by 3 bases and J by 4 bases, and 13 bases separated the two germline ends. The CDR3 loop reads CASSLPSSGYNEQFF. The CDR3 DNA follows: TGTGCCAGCAGCTTGCCTTCATCAGGGTACAATGAGCAGTTCTTC.

This chain connects TRBV10-3 to TRBJ2-1; D ambiguous. The CDR3 is 14 amino acids. Between the trimmed V and J ends, which lost 3 bases and 3 bases, there was a span of 9 bases. Germline lookup yields CDR1 ENHRY and CDR2 SYGVKD. CDR3 region: CAISESHSYNEQFF. CDR3 in DNA: TGTGCCATCAGTGAATCCCATAGCTACAATGAGCAGTTCTTC.

The J gene is TRBJ2-2, the V gene TRBV27; 8 nucleotides match TRBD1. Losses at the gene ends were 0 bases for V and 8 bases for J; bases not matched to a gene: 11. The CDR3 sequence is 17 residues long. Per germline, CDR1 MNHEY and CDR2 SMNVEV (reference sequence). This chain's CDR3 is CASSLSYSRGPDGELFF. CDR3 nucleotides: TGTGCCAGCAGTTTATCGTACTCCAGGGGGCCTGATGGGGAGCTGTTTTTT.

The V call is TRBV11-3, the J call TRBJ2-1; D ambiguous. V was shortened by 7 bases and J by 8 bases, with 15 bases between the two germline ends. The CDR3 length is 13 residues. Per germline, CDR1 SGHNT and CDR2 YENEEA. CDR3 DNA: TGTGCCAGCACAGGCTCCTTGTGGGATGAGCAGTTCTTC. It specifies CASTGSLWDEQFF. Full variable domain (outside the CDR3, taken from reference TRBV11-3 and TRBJ2-1): EAGVVQSPRYKIIEKKQPVAFWCNPISGHNTLYWYLQNLGQGPELLIRYENEEAVDDSQLPKDRFSAERLKGVDSTLKIQPAELGDSAVYLCASTGSLWDEQFFGPGTRLTVL.